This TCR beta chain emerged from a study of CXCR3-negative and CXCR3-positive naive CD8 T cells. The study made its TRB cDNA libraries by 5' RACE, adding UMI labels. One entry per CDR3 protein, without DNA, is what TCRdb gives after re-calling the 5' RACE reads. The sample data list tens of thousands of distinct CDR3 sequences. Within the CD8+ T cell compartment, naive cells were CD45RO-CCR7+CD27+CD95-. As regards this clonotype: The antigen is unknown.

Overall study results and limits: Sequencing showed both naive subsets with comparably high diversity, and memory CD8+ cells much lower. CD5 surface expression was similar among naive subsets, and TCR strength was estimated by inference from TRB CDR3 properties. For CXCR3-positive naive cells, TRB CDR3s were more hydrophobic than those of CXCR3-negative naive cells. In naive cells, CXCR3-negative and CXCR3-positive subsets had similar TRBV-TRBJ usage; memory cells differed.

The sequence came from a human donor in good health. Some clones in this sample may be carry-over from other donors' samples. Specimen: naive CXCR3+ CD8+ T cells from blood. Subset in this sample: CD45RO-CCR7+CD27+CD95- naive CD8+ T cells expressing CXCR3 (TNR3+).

The CDR3 loop is CATSRTGPYEQYF. J is TRBJ2-7 and V is TRBV15; TCRdb names TRBD1, which stays unverified in the absence of DNA. Per germline, CDR1 LNHNV and CDR2 YYDKDF (reference sequence). The CDR3 length is 13 residues.